The 28 T cell receptor beta chains below were found in one sample sequenced in a study of cytomegalovirus exposure and HLA in healthy donors. The study ran its PCR with 60 Vbeta and 13 Jbeta primers. Only in-frame clones appear in the TCRdb table, and some are missing; sequencing was by immunoSEQ multiplex PCR. The data hold under 200,000 clones, with 60% to 80% observed a single time. The sequencing input was PBMCs. The receptor set was obtained from a man in his 60s in good health and CMV-seronegative.

The chain carries TRBV5-4 and TRBJ2-1, with 9 nucleotides matching TRBD1. The trim removed 4 bases at V and 4 bases at J, leaving 6 bases unmatched. The CDR3 sequence is 15 residues long. CDR1 is SGHNT, CDR2 YYREEE, per germline (reference sequence). CDR3: CASSPGQGLYNEQFF. The CDR3, as DNA: TGTGCCAGCAGCCCGGGACAGGGTCTTTACAATGAGCAGTTCTTC.

The chain couples TRBV4-2 to TRBJ2-2, with D possibly being TRBD1 (6 bases). Germline V gene data show CDR1 as LGHNA and CDR2 as YNFKEQ. V was pared by 1 base and J by 1 base, with 7 bases between. This CDR3 region has 15 residues. The CDR3: CASSQGQENTGELFF. The CDR3 coding sequence is TGTGCCAGCAGCCAAGGACAGGAGAACACCGGGGAGCTGTTTTTT.

V usage is TRBV4-2 and J usage is TRBJ2-3; 9 nucleotides line up with TRBD2. Germline V gene sequence: CDR1 LGHNA, CDR2 YNFKEQ. V was clipped by 1 base and J by 4 bases; unmatched bases: 6. The CDR3 sequence is 16 residues long. CDR3 amino acids: CASSQAGTSSADTQYF. Written as DNA, the CDR3 is TGTGCCAGCAGCCAAGCCGGGACTAGCTCCGCAGATACGCAGTATTTT.

This chain joins TRBV5-1 and TRBJ2-5; D is ambiguous. The CDR3 sequence is 15 residues long. CDR1 is SGHRS and CDR2 is YFSETQ in the germline V gene. V was shortened by 1 base and J by 2 bases, with 12 bases between the two germline ends. The CDR3 DNA reads as TGCGCCAGCAGCTTGTTTGAGCCGGGTCAAGAGACCCAGTACTTC. Protein sequence: CASSLFEPGQETQYF.

This rearrangement joins TRBV30 to TRBJ2-1; D perhaps matches TRBD1 (6 bases). The V end was cut by 4 bases, the J end by 3 bases, with 16 bases between. Per the germline V gene, CDR1 is GTSNPN and CDR2 is SVGIG (reference sequence). This CDR3 contains 15 residues. CDR3 residues: CAWTKGVEGYNEQFF. The CDR3, as DNA: TGTGCCTGGACCAAGGGGGTAGAAGGCTACAATGAGCAGTTCTTC.

V gene TRBV6-5 combines with J gene TRBJ1-1, with D tentatively TRBD1 (6 bases). CDR1 is MNHEY, CDR2 SVGAGI, per germline. With 5 bases removed from V and 10 bases from J, the gap between germline ends came to 17 bases. The CDR3 runs 13 residues. The CDR3 loop reads CASSLSRGLGAFF. In DNA form, the CDR3 reads TGTGCCAGCAGTCTCTCTAGGGGGTTAGGAGCTTTCTTT.

V usage is TRBV29-1 and J usage is TRBJ2-1; D perhaps matches TRBD1 (6 bases). The CDR3 is 13 amino acids. V lost 8 bases, J lost 3 bases, and 14 bases lay in between. Germline V CDR1 and CDR2: SQVTM, ANQGSEA. The CDR3 loop is CSFGRDIYNEQFF. CDR3 bases: TGCAGCTTTGGAAGGGACATCTACAATGAGCAGTTCTTC.

This chain links TRBV6-6 with TRBJ2-7, with 7 nucleotides matching TRBD1. The germline gives CDR1 MNHNY, CDR2 SVGAGI (reference sequence). Germline trimming cut 7 bases from V and 1 base from J; bases unmatched to any gene: 10. The CDR3 totals 15 residues. The CDR3: CASILDRQGSYEQYF. The CDR3 coding sequence is TGTGCCAGCATCCTCGACCGACAGGGATCCTACGAGCAGTACTTC.

The chain has TRBV4-2 and TRBJ1-4; the D gene is possibly TRBD1 (6 bases). With 0 bases removed from V and 6 bases from J, the gap between germline ends came to 14 bases. CDR1 is LGHNA and CDR2 is YNFKEQ in the germline V gene. This CDR3 is 16 amino acids long. CDR3 coding DNA: TGTGCCAGCAGCCAAGATCTGAAGGGGGTTGATGAAAAACTGTTTTTT. This translates into CASSQDLKGVDEKLFF.

V is TRBV19 and J is TRBJ1-1; D is perhaps TRBD1 (5 bases). The V end lost 3 bases, the J end lost 10 bases, and 15 bases lay between the germline ends. Germline values: CDR1 LNHDA, CDR2 SQIVND (reference sequence). CDR3 length equals 13 residues. CDR3 amino acids: CASSIEQSGGAFF. CDR3 bases: TGTGCCAGTAGTATTGAACAGTCGGGGGGAGCTTTCTTT.

V gene TRBV19 combines with J gene TRBJ2-7, with 10 nucleotides matching TRBD2. The V segment lost 5 bases and the J segment 2 bases; nucleotides outside the gene matches: 12. Per germline, CDR1 LNHDA and CDR2 SQIVND (reference sequence). The CDR3 has 17 amino acids. The CDR3 loop is CASSDQLAGLTPYEQYF. CDR3 DNA: TGTGCCAGTAGTGACCAACTAGCGGGGCTAACCCCCTACGAGCAGTACTTC. Variable domain in full (rest from reference TRBV19 and TRBJ2-7): DGGITQSPKYLFRKEGQNVTLSCEQNLNHDAMYWYRQDPGQGLRLIYYSQIVNDFQKGDIAEGYSVSREKKESFPLTVTSAQKNPTAFYLCASSDQLAGLTPYEQYFGPGTRLTVT.

The rearrangement joins TRBV5-1 to TRBJ1-4; D is perhaps TRBD1 (6 bases). Looked up from germline, CDR1 is SGHRS and CDR2 is YFSETQ. V was trimmed by 2 bases and J by 7 bases, leaving 12 bases between them. The CDR3 has 14 amino acids. The CDR3 nucleotides are TGCGCCAGCAGCTTAGGAACAGGGTTTGAAAAACTGTTTTTT. Protein: CASSLGTGFEKLFF.

The chain links TRBV10-3 to TRBJ2-6, with D maybe TRBD2 (5 bases). V was trimmed by 10 bases and J by 1 base, leaving 11 bases between them. Germline V gene data show CDR1 as ENHRY and CDR2 as SYGVKD. The CDR3 contains 14 residues. For the CDR3, the DNA is TGTGCCACCCCGGGGATATCTGGGGCCAACGTCCTGACTTTC. Protein product: CATPGISGANVLTF.

This sequence joins TRBV30 and TRBJ2-3; TRBD1 agrees at 7 bases. This CDR3 has 14 residues. The germline V gene has CDR1 GTSNPN and CDR2 SVGIG (reference sequence). Unmatched junction bases numbered 11, after V lost 7 bases and J lost 4 bases. The CDR3 region has the DNA TGTGCCTTGATAGGGGCAGGGGGTGCAGATACGCAGTATTTT. It specifies CALIGAGGADTQYF.

The rearrangement joins TRBV28 to TRBJ1-2; the match to TRBD1 covers 11 bases. Germline CDR1 and CDR2: MDHEN and SYDVKM. The CDR3 covers 13 residues. V lost 8 bases and J lost 4; bases outside the gene matches: 3. DNA for the CDR3: TGTGCCAGCGGGACAGGGGGGGTCTATGGCTACACCTTC. Its translation is CASGTGGVYGYTF.

This clone was seen a single time. This chain connects TRBV19 to TRBJ1-5; D is perhaps TRBD1 (6 bases). V was clipped by 5 bases and J by 5 bases, with 10 bases between them. Germline V lookup: CDR1 LNHDA, CDR2 SQIVND (reference sequence). The length of the CDR3 is 13 residues. The CDR3 is CASSPNRDQPQHF. The DNA for the CDR3 is TGTGCCAGTAGTCCCAACAGGGATCAGCCCCAGCATTTT. The full variable domain, completed using reference TRBV19 and TRBJ1-5, is DGGITQSPKYLFRKEGQNVTLSCEQNLNHDAMYWYRQDPGQGLRLIYYSQIVNDFQKGDIAEGYSVSREKKESFPLTVTSAQKNPTAFYLCASSPNRDQPQHFGDGTRLSIL.

In DNA, the CDR3 is TGTGCCAGCAGTTCGACCGACAGTTACAATGAGCAGTTCTTC. Protein product: CASSSTDSYNEQFF. The V and J genes are TRBV28 and TRBJ2-1, with a possible D match to TRBD1 (5 bases). The CDR3 length is 14 residues. V lost 4 bases and J 4 bases, leaving 11 bases between the germline ends. The germline gives CDR1 MDHEN, CDR2 SYDVKM.

The V gene is TRBV4-2, the J gene TRBJ2-3; maybe TRBD1 (6 bases). The CDR3 totals 15 residues. Trimming took off 2 bases at V and 2 bases at J, with 11 bases between the two ends. Looked up from germline, CDR1 is LGHNA and CDR2 is YNFKEQ. The CDR3 is CASSQQRTDTDTQYF. Here the CDR3 DNA reads TGTGCCAGCAGCCAACAACGGACAGACACAGATACGCAGTATTTT.

This clone has just one count. In DNA form, the CDR3 reads TGTGCCAGCAGTTCGGGACAGTCGGGCGGCTACACCTTC. This translates into CASSSGQSGGYTF. The J gene is TRBJ1-2, the V gene TRBV28, with 7 bases fitting TRBD1. This CDR3 contains 13 residues. The V gene's germline CDR1 is MDHEN and CDR2 SYDVKM. V was clipped by 4 bases and J by 8 bases; unmatched bases: 7.

In DNA, the CDR3 is TGTGCCAGCAGTCCAACAGGGCCGTACTATGGCTACACCTTC. The encoded protein is CASSPTGPYYGYTF. This chain joins TRBV28 and TRBJ1-2; tentative D call: TRBD1 (6 bases). V was shortened by 5 bases and J by 3 bases, with 13 bases between the two germline ends. Germline assignment: CDR1 MDHEN and CDR2 SYDVKM. This CDR3 is built from 14 residues.

This clone was picked up one time. The chain has TRBV5-5 and TRBJ1-2; weak D call: TRBD1 (5 bases). Germline V gene sequence: CDR1 SGHKS, CDR2 YYEKEE (reference sequence). The germline V and J ends were trimmed by 0 bases and 2 bases, with 5 bases remaining between them. This CDR3 comprises 13 residues. The CDR3 DNA reads TGTGCCAGCAGCTTGGCAGGGAACTATGGCTACACCTTC. It codes for CASSLAGNYGYTF.

The chain's CDR3 is CASMGGGRLCNEQFF. The CDR3 DNA reads TGTGCCAGCATGGGGGGAGGGCGGTTGTGCAATGAGCAGTTCTTC. The chain links TRBV6-4 to TRBJ2-1; 7 nucleotides match TRBD2. The V segment lost 7 bases and the J segment 6 bases; nucleotides outside the gene matches: 12. Germline assignment: CDR1 MRHNA and CDR2 SNTAGT. This CDR3 region has 15 residues.

This sequence joins TRBV4-3 and TRBJ2-7; TRBD1 is a possible D gene (5 bases). Germline loops: CDR1 LGHNA, CDR2 YSLEER. CDR3 size: 13 residues. Trimming pared 0 bases from V and 10 bases from J, leaving 13 bases between. The CDR3 DNA follows: TGCGCCAGCAGCCAAGATACAGGCCGAAACCAGTACTTC. It encodes CASSQDTGRNQYF.

The chain joins TRBV7-2 to TRBJ2-1, with D perhaps matching TRBD2 (6 bases). This CDR3 is 17 amino acids long. The germline V gene has CDR1 SGHTA and CDR2 FQGNSA. Trimming stripped 0 bases from V and 4 bases from J, with 16 bases between. CDR3 sequence: CASSLARDSLFYNEQFF. DNA of the CDR3: TGTGCCAGCAGCTTAGCGCGGGACTCACTTTTTTACAATGAGCAGTTCTTC.

This chain uses TRBV7-2 with TRBJ2-1, with 15 nucleotides matching TRBD2. CDR1 SGHTA and CDR2 FQGNSA come from the germline V gene. After removal of 6 bases from V and 2 bases from J, the junction contained 2 bases not matched to a gene. The CDR3 runs 16 residues. The CDR3 sequence is CASSGLAGGPYNEQFF. The CDR3 DNA sequence: TGTGCCAGCAGTGGACTAGCGGGGGGGCCCTACAATGAGCAGTTCTTC.

The chain uses TRBV7-2 and TRBJ1-3; 9 bases are shared with TRBD1. The CDR3 consists of 17 residues. The V gene end was trimmed by 3 bases and the J gene end by 4 bases; junction bases not matched to a gene: 10. The germline V gene has CDR1 SGHTA and CDR2 FQGNSA. CDR3 in DNA: TGTGCCAGCAGCTTCACCGTACCGGGACAGGGCGGAAACACCATATATTTT. Its translation: CASSFTVPGQGGNTIYF.

This clone was recorded only once. The CDR3 reads CASSFPSGYEQYF. Written as DNA, the CDR3 is TGCGCCAGCAGCTTCCCCAGCGGATACGAGCAGTACTTC. The chain couples TRBV5-1 to TRBJ2-7, with a weak D call TRBD2 (5 bases). Germline V gene data show CDR1 as SGHRS and CDR2 as YFSETQ. V was cut by 2 bases and J by 4 bases, with 10 bases left in between. The CDR3 totals 13 residues.

The chain combines TRBV9 with TRBJ2-7, with 14 bases that match TRBD2. Germline trimming cut 3 bases from V and 3 bases from J; bases unmatched to any gene: 11. CDR1 is SGDLS, CDR2 YYNGEE, per germline. CDR3 length equals 18 residues. The CDR3 DNA reads as TGTGCCAGCAGCGGGGGGACTAGCGGGAGAGAATCGGTCTACGAGCAGTACTTC. It codes for CASSGGTSGRESVYEQYF.